The clone carrying this TCR beta chain showed up just a few times. Its antigen is unknown. Some clones are missing from TCRdb's copy, which holds only in-frame ones; the method was immunoSEQ multiplex PCR. The profile covers about 20,000 clones, with around 24% appearing a single time and about 7.2% taken by the ten largest. Treatment described: randomized to nivolumab then ipilimumab (arm A) or the reverse (arm B). The data derive from a study of sequential checkpoint blockade in melanoma. As for the study in general: DNA from 91 pretreatment tumor samples underwent TCRβ immunosequencing. After nivolumab or ipilimumab alone, about two dozen patients had week-13 rebiopsies.

The CDR3 is 14 amino acids. Germline V CDR1 and CDR2: SGHNT, YENEEA. Trimming shortened V by 7 bases and J by 8 bases, and 17 bases separated the two germline ends. Study outcomes and limitations: For nivolumab-first patients, baseline tumor clonality was associated with response. Patients with week-13 increases in T-cell fraction and clonality benefited about 30 times more often.

This chain links TRBV11-3 with TRBJ1-4; D gene uncertain. The input for sequencing was tumor tissue (inferred from file names), taken from a patient given nivolumab and ipilimumab in sequence. This clonotype originated in a human donor with melanoma. CDR3 in amino acids: CASTLGPPREKLFF. The CDR3 DNA reads TGTGCCAGCACCCTAGGTCCCCCGAGGGAAAAACTGTTTTTT.